Shown below are 20 T cell receptor beta chains from a single sample sequenced in a study of kidney transplant recipient with SARS-CoV-2 infection. A single record per CDR3 protein comes from TCRdb applying MiXCR to the reads. The table includes 200,000 to 300,000 distinct CDR3 sequences, under 35% detected once. The sequences come from a blood sample, collected at baseline and on day 111 from a kidney transplant recipient. The source is a male patient between 25 and 40 years old who had COVID-19 and was a kidney transplant recipient. A subset of T cells may come from the graft donor.

With regard to this clonotype: This sequence may be a read error, since a much larger clone differs from it by one base. This chain links TRBV20-1 with TRBJ2-6, with D tentatively TRBD1 (5 bases). This CDR3 comprises 14 residues. The V gene's germline CDR1 is DFQATT and CDR2 SNEGSKA (reference sequence). CDR3 loop: CSARPSSGANILTF. In nucleotides, the CDR3 is TGCAGTGCTAGGCCCAGCTCTGGGGCCAACATCCTGACTTTC.

Many counts were recorded for this clonotype. V gene TRBV2 combines with J gene TRBJ1-5, with D perhaps TRBD1 (5 bases). The V gene lost 6 bases and the J gene lost 2 bases, with 11 bases spanning the gap. In germline, CDR1 is SNHLY, CDR2 FYNNEI. The CDR3 is 14 residues long. This CDR3 reads CASSPGLGNQPQHF. In nucleotides, the CDR3 is TGTGCCAGCAGCCCAGGGCTGGGCAATCAGCCCCAGCATTTT.

In this sample, this clonotype turned up once. The CDR3 carries no conserved terminal phenylalanine or tryptophan, so it likely arises from a read error. The chain combines TRBV4-1 with TRBJ2-7; D is uncertain. This CDR3 has 16 residues. The V end was cut by 3 bases, the J end by 2 bases, with 17 bases between. The germline V gene encodes CDR1 MGHRA and CDR2 YSYEKL. CDR3: CASSQVQRVSAYEQYS. The CDR3 DNA is TGCGCCAGCAGCCAGGTACAACGGGTTTCGGCCTACGAGCAGTACTCC.

This clonotype appeared many times. The V call is TRBV4-2, the J call TRBJ1-4, with D unresolved. V lost 0 bases, J lost 6 bases, and 14 bases lay in between. The CDR3 is 16 amino acids. CDR1 is LGHNA, CDR2 YNFKEQ, per germline. The CDR3 loop is CASSQDPSGVDEKLFF. In DNA, the CDR3 is TGTGCCAGCAGCCAAGACCCCTCGGGTGTGGATGAAAAACTGTTTTTT.

The rearrangement joins TRBV2 to TRBJ1-1; no definite D call. The length of the CDR3 is 13 residues. CDR1 and CDR2 (germline): SNHLY, FYNNEI. The V and J ends lost 7 bases and 3 bases respectively, with 12 bases between them. The DNA of the CDR3 is TGTGCCAGCACTTTTAAACGGGACACTGAAGCTTTCTTT. Encoded protein: CASTFKRDTEAFF. The entire variable domain, with the rest obtained from reference TRBV2 and TRBJ1-1, is as follows: EPEVTQTPSHQVTQMGQEVILRCVPISNHLYFYWYRQILGQKVEFLVSFYNNEISEKSEIFDDQFSVERPDGSNFTLKIRSTKLEDSAMYFCASTFKRDTEAFFGQGTRLTVV.

This clonotype was seen many times. The chain couples TRBV4-2 to TRBJ1-6, with TRBD1 as a possible D gene (5 bases). The V gene lost 4 bases and the J gene lost 5 bases, with 18 bases spanning the gap. The length of the CDR3 is 17 residues. Per germline, CDR1 LGHNA and CDR2 YNFKEQ. This chain's CDR3 is CASSPGRGIADNSPLHF. Written as DNA, the CDR3 is TGTGCCAGCAGCCCGGGCCGGGGGATCGCGGATAATTCACCCCTCCACTTT.

In the case of this clonotype: A read error is possible here, since a much larger clone lies one base away. This chain connects TRBV30 to TRBJ2-2; 9 bases match TRBD2. Per the germline V gene, CDR1 is GTSNPN and CDR2 is SVGIG (reference sequence). This CDR3 is built from 15 residues. CDR3 amino acids: CAWSVAGGYTGELLF. CDR3 nucleotide sequence: TGTGCCTGGAGTGTAGCGGGAGGATACACCGGGGAGCTGCTTTTT.

Details on this clonotype: This sequence may be a read error, since a much larger clone differs from it by one base. Because the CDR3 is missing its conserved closing phenylalanine or tryptophan, this is likely a read error. This chain links TRBV20-1 with TRBJ2-4; 10 bases align to TRBD2. Per germline, CDR1 DFQATT and CDR2 SNEGSKA (reference sequence). The trim removed 5 bases at V and 13 bases at J, leaving 20 bases unmatched. The CDR3 covers 16 residues. Here the CDR3 DNA reads TGCAGTGCTCCGACCAAAGGGGGGACTAGCGTAAATCCGCAGTACTCC. Its translation: CSAPTKGGTSVNPQYS.

This clonotype was seen many times. The chain recombines TRBV23-1 with TRBJ1-2, with D unclear. TRBV23-1 is recorded as an ORF, its role being uncertain. This CDR3 spans 17 amino acids. Trimming took 5 bases from V and 4 from J, leaving 23 bases between them. The CDR3 protein is CASSAVGLRRKTYGYTF. The CDR3 region has the DNA TGCGCCAGCAGTGCGGTAGGGCTACGCAGAAAGACCTATGGCTACACCTTC.

This clonotype was counted ten times or more. The J gene is TRBJ2-7, the V gene TRBV15, with a possible D match to TRBD1 (6 bases). V lost 1 base, J lost 0 bases, and 13 bases lay in between. Germline V lookup: CDR1 LNHNV, CDR2 YYDKDF (reference sequence). CDR3 length: 16 amino acids. The CDR3 DNA sequence: TGTGCCACCAGCAGAGTAAGGGCAGGGGCCTCCTACGAGCAGTACTTC. It yields the protein CATSRVRAGASYEQYF.

This clonotype was found many times. No DNA is shown, since the ends of the CDR3 on it are uncertain; the CDR3 is the one TCRdb lists. The J gene is TRBJ1-2, the V gene TRBV7-5. TRBV7-5 represents a pseudogene. The CDR3 extends over 19 residues, inclusive of both ends. CDR3 residues: CISVPESSDEVGKTYGYTF.

At least ten counts were recorded for this clonotype. This rearrangement joins TRBV19 to TRBJ1-2; maybe TRBD1 (6 bases). Germline CDR1 and CDR2: LNHDA and SQIVND (reference sequence). The CDR3 is made up of 13 amino acids. V shed 0 bases and J shed 5 bases, with 7 bases lying between them. CDR3 sequence: CASSIETGYGYTF. The CDR3 nucleotides read TGTGCCAGTAGTATAGAAACAGGGTATGGCTACACCTTC.

In its sample, this clonotype was seen many times. The genes are TRBV12-3 or TRBV12-4 and TRBJ2-7; D is ambiguous. There are 16 residues in the CDR3. With 2 bases removed from V and 2 bases from J, the gap between germline ends came to 16 bases. The CDR3, as DNA: TGTGCCAGCAGTTTATTCGTTGAACTAACACCCTACGAGCAGTACTTC. Translation gives CASSLFVELTPYEQYF.

In regard to this clonotype: The junction shows a germline mismatch at one end, possibly a read error. Here the CDR3 DNA reads TGTGCCAGCAGTTTCGGTTTCAATGAGCAGCTCTTC. Its translation is CASSFGFNEQLF. The J gene is TRBJ2-1, the V gene TRBV12-3 or TRBV12-4; D unclear. This CDR3 region has 12 residues.

In the case of this clonotype: A much larger clone is a single base away; this may be a read error. The genes are TRBV7-9 and TRBJ2-2; 14 bases line up with TRBD2. Germline V gene lookup returns CDR1 SEHNR and CDR2 FQNEAQ (reference sequence). Unmatched junction bases numbered 6, after V lost 11 bases and J lost 1 base. The CDR3 consists of 16 residues. The CDR3 spells CAHGGTSGGNTGELFF. In DNA form, the CDR3 reads TGTGCCCACGGCGGGACTAGCGGGGGGAACACCGGGGAGCTGTTTTTT.

This clonotype appeared many times. The rearrangement joins TRBV3-1 to TRBJ1-1; D unclear. V shed 5 bases and J shed 4 bases, with 23 bases lying between them. The CDR3 extends over 17 amino acids. The germline CDR1 and CDR2 sequences are LGHDT and YNNKEL (reference sequence). The CDR3 coding sequence is TGTGCCAGCAGCGTGGACGTTCCCATTTCAATTCGCACTGAAGCTTTCTTT. It codes for CASSVDVPISIRTEAFF. The full variable domain, in which reference TRBV3-1 and TRBJ1-1 provide the parts outside the CDR3, is DTAVSQTPKYLVTQMGNDKSIKCEQNLGHDTMYWYKQDSKKFLKIMFSYNNKELIINETVPNRFSPKSPDKAHLNLHINSLELGDSAVYFCASSVDVPISIRTEAFFGQGTRLTVV.

This clonotype was counted at least ten times. The rearrangement uses TRBV4-1 and TRBJ1-4; unclear D gene. The CDR3 covers 19 residues. Germline V gives CDR1 MGHRA, CDR2 YSYEKL. The V end lost 0 bases, the J end lost 0 bases, and 17 bases lay between the germline ends. CDR3 DNA sequence: TGCGCCAGCAGCCAAGATAGAACGAAAGGGTATGCAACTAATGAAAAACTGTTTTTT. It yields the protein CASSQDRTKGYATNEKLFF.

This clonotype was seen many times. The rearrangement links TRBV27 to TRBJ2-1; 10 nucleotides align to TRBD2. There are 17 residues in the CDR3. V dropped 3 bases and J dropped 9; count of bases not matched to a gene: 14. The germline gives CDR1 MNHEY, CDR2 SMNVEV (reference sequence). CDR3 DNA: TGTGCCAGCAGTTTTGGGGGCCCCAGCGGGAGGGACCTTGAGCAGTTCTTC. This codes for CASSFGGPSGRDLEQFF.

Points on this clonotype: A read error may explain this, as a much larger clone is one base away. This chain links TRBV10-3 with TRBJ1-6; D gene ambiguous. The germline CDR1 and CDR2 sequences are ENHRY and SYGVKD. The V gene lost 11 bases and the J gene lost 6 bases, with 14 bases spanning the gap. CDR3 size: 13 residues. The CDR3 loop reads CAVKLVPNSPLHF. In nucleotides, the CDR3 is TGTGCCGTCAAGCTAGTTCCTAATTCACCCCTCCACTTT.

This clonotype was seen at least ten times. The chain carries TRBV6-5 and TRBJ2-2; D gene uncertain. The CDR3 runs to 14 residues. V was clipped by 5 bases and J by 4 bases, with 11 bases between them. Germline lookup yields CDR1 MNHEY and CDR2 SVGAGI. The CDR3: CASSGQNPTGELFF. The CDR3 bases are TGTGCCAGCAGTGGGCAAAACCCCACCGGGGAGCTGTTTTTT.